This T cell receptor (beta chain) appears in the sequencing data of a study of blood T cells in healthy people across ages. A second PCR, run for about 6 to 12 cycles, used a sample-barcoded 5' primer plus a J-beta primer mix. TCRdb itself ran the 5' RACE reads through MiXCR, one entry per CDR3 protein. The table lists approximately 790,000 distinct CDR3 sequences, approximately 65% of them singletons. V lost 0 bases and J lost 4, with 13 bases in between. CDR3 length: 16 amino acids. The V gene's germline CDR1 is KGHDR and CDR2 SFDVKD. To note about this clonotype: Its antigen is as yet unknown.

Study-wide points: A strong correlation was seen between TCR beta diversity and naive T cell percentage. Both naive CD4+ cell counts and diversity were greater in long-lived donors than in aged donors.

The donors, all healthy, were Caucasians living in Russia, aged roughly 6 to 90. The sample consisted of blood. The genes are TRBV24-1 and TRBJ2-3, with D tentatively TRBD1 (6 bases). The TCR was taken from a man aged 25-45 years in good health. The DNA of the CDR3 is TGTGCCACCAGTGATTTGCAACAGGGTTCCCCAGATACGCAGTATTTT. Translated, it gives CATSDLQQGSPDTQYF.